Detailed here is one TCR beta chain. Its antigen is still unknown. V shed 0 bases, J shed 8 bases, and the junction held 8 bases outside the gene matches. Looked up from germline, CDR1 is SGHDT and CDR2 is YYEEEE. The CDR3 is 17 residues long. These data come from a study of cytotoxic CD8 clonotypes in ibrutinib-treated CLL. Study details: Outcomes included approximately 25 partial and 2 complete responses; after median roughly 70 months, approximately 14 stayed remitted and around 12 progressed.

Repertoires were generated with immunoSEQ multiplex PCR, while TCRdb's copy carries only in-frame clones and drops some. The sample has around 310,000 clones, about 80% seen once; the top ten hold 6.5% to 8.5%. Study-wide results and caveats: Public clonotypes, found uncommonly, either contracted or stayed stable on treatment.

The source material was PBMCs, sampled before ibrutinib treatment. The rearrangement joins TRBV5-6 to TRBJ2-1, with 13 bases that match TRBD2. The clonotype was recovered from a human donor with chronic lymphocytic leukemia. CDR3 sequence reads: CASSLAPGLAGIDEQFF. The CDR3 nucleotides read TGTGCCAGCAGCTTGGCACCGGGACTAGCGGGAATCGATGAGCAGTTCTTC.